This T cell receptor (beta chain) appears in the sequencing data of a study of cytomegalovirus exposure and HLA in healthy donors. Comment on this clone: The antigen is unknown.

Sequenced by immunoSEQ multiplex PCR; TCRdb stores in-frame clones only, minus some. The table has under 150,000 clones, around 87% seen once. Separation from the 666-subject first cohort characterized the approximately 130-subject validation cohort, to which the donors belonged. Study-wide points: Most TCR sequences were uncommon, yet certain public TCRs appeared in many donors.

Sequenced material: PBMCs. The receptor comes from a man younger than 30 in good health and CMV-seropositive.

The CDR3 protein is CASSDLQGDGYTF. Here the CDR3 DNA reads TGTGCCAGCAGTGACCTACAGGGGGATGGCTACACCTTC. V usage is TRBV2 and J usage is TRBJ1-2; 8 nucleotides align to TRBD1. CDR3 size: 13 residues. V dropped 3 bases and J dropped 6; count of bases not matched to a gene: 3. Germline values: CDR1 SNHLY, CDR2 FYNNEI.